Below, one T cell receptor (beta chain) is given with its context. As yet, its antigen is unknown. Within the sample, other DNA sequences also encode this same CDR3. This sample was taken from a study of shared clonotypes between healthy human individuals. CD4+ cell separation produced CD45RA+ naive and CD45RA-negative memory subsets. Overall study results and limits: Sampling was confined to blood; repertoires within tissues likely differ. Clonotype sharing among donors was thought likely to change with sequencing depth.

An assay was performed, and its level was deep. Here immunoSEQ multiplex PCR was the method, and the copy in TCRdb shows in-frame clones only, minus some. Of 1,400,000 or so clones listed, roughly 98.5% were seen once; the top ten hold under 0.45%. CDR1 is SGHTA, CDR2 FQGNSA, per germline. The V end lost 3 bases, the J end lost 0 bases, and 5 bases lay between the germline ends. The CDR3 runs 13 residues. This clonotype originated in a man aged 30-40 years in good health. The chain links TRBV7-2 to TRBJ1-1; D call uncertain. The sequenced material came from naive CD4+ T cells sorted from blood. The subset: CD45RA+ positively selected. Written as DNA, the CDR3 is TGTGCCAGCAGCTTTGGTATGAACACTGAAGCTTTCTTT. It yields the protein CASSFGMNTEAFF.